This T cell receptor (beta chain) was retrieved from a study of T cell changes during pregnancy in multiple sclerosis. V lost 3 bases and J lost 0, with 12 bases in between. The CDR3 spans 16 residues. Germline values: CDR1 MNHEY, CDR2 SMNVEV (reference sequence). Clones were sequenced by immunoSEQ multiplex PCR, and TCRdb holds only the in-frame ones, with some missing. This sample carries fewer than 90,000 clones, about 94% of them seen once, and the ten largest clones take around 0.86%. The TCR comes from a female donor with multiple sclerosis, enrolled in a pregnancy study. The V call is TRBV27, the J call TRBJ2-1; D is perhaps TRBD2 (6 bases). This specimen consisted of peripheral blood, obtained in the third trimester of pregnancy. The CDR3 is CASSLVAGSSYNEQFF. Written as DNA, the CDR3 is TGTGCCAGCAGTTTGGTAGCCGGGAGCTCCTACAATGAGCAGTTCTTC.